This TCR beta chain derives from a study of memory CD4+ T cells and cytomegalovirus serostatus. The sort gate was single viable CD3+CD4+CD8-CD45RO+ cells for memory CD4+ T cells. Serum IgG to CMV pp150, pp28, p38 and p52 defined serostatus. Total CD4+ T cells were enriched by CD4 positive selection. The length of the CDR3 is 15 residues. V gave up 5 bases and J gave up 6 bases, with 18 bases separating them. CDR1 is MDHEN, CDR2 SYDVKM, per germline. As concerns this clone: The antigen is undetermined.

Whole-study findings and limits: CD4+ memory repertoires contained 67 of 164 reported CMV TCRbeta sequences. Repertoires predicted CMV serostatus with median bootstrapped AUC of 0.95.

TCRdb's table, derived via immunoSEQ multiplex PCR, lists solely in-frame clones and lacks some. The sample yields around 44,000 clones, over 60% seen once. The specimen was memory CD4+ T cells from blood. V usage is TRBV28 and J usage is TRBJ2-3; D is unclear. The sequence came from an adult in good health and CMV-seronegative. CDR3 coding DNA: TGTGCCAGCAGTCCTGCTTCTACTCCCAGGGATACGCAGTATTTT. It translates to CASSPASTPRDTQYF. The variable domain in full, completed from reference TRBV28 and TRBJ2-3, reads DVKVTQSSRYLVKRTGEKVFLECVQDMDHENMFWYRQDPGLGLRLIYFSYDVKMKEKGDIPEGYSVSREKKERFSLILESASTNQTSMYLCASSPASTPRDTQYFGPGTRLTVL.